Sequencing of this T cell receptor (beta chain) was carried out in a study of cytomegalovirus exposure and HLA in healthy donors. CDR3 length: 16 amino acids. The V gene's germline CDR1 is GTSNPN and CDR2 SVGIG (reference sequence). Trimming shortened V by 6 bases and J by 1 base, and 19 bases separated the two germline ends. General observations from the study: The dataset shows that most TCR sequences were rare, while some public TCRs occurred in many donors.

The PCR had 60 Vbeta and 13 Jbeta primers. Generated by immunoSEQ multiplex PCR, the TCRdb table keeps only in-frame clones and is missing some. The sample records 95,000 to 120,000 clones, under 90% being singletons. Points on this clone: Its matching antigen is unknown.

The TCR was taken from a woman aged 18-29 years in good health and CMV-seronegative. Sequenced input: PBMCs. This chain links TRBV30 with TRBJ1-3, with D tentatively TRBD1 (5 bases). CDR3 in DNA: TGTGCCTGCCGGAGGGGCCCCCGGGGGTCTGGAAACACCATATATTTT. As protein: CACRRGPRGSGNTIYF.